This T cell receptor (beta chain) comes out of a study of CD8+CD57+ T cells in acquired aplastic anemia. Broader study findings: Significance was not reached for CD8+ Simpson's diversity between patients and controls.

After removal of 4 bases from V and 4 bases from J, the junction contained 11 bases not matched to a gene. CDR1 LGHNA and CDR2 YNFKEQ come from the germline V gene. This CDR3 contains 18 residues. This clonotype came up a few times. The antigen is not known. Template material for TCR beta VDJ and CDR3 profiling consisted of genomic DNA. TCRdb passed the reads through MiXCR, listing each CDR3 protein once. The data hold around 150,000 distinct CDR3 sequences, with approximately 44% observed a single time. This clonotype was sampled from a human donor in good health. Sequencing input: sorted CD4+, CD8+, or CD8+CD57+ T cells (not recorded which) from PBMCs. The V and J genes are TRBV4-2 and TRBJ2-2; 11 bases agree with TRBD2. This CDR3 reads CASSPSRTSGSITGELFF. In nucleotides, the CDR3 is TGTGCCAGCAGCCCATCGAGAACTAGCGGGAGTATCACCGGGGAGCTGTTTTTT.